This T cell receptor beta chain was identified during a study of blood T cell repertoires in COVID-19. Germline lookup yields CDR1 WSHSY and CDR2 SAAADI. Trimming at V came to 2 bases and at J to 2 bases, leaving 11 bases not matched to a gene. The CDR3 extends over 18 amino acids. TCRdb keeps only in-frame clones here, not all; method: immunoSEQ multiplex PCR. The sample includes 73,000 or so clones, about four fifths of them seen just once. The chain couples TRBV10-2 to TRBJ2-1; 8 nucleotides line up with TRBD2. The clonotype comes from an older woman with acute or convalescent COVID-19. Sequenced input: peripheral blood. The DNA of the CDR3 is TGCGCCAGCAGTGAGCGTACTCCGGGACTAGGGACCTACAATGAGCAGTTCTTC. This translates into CASSERTPGLGTYNEQFF.